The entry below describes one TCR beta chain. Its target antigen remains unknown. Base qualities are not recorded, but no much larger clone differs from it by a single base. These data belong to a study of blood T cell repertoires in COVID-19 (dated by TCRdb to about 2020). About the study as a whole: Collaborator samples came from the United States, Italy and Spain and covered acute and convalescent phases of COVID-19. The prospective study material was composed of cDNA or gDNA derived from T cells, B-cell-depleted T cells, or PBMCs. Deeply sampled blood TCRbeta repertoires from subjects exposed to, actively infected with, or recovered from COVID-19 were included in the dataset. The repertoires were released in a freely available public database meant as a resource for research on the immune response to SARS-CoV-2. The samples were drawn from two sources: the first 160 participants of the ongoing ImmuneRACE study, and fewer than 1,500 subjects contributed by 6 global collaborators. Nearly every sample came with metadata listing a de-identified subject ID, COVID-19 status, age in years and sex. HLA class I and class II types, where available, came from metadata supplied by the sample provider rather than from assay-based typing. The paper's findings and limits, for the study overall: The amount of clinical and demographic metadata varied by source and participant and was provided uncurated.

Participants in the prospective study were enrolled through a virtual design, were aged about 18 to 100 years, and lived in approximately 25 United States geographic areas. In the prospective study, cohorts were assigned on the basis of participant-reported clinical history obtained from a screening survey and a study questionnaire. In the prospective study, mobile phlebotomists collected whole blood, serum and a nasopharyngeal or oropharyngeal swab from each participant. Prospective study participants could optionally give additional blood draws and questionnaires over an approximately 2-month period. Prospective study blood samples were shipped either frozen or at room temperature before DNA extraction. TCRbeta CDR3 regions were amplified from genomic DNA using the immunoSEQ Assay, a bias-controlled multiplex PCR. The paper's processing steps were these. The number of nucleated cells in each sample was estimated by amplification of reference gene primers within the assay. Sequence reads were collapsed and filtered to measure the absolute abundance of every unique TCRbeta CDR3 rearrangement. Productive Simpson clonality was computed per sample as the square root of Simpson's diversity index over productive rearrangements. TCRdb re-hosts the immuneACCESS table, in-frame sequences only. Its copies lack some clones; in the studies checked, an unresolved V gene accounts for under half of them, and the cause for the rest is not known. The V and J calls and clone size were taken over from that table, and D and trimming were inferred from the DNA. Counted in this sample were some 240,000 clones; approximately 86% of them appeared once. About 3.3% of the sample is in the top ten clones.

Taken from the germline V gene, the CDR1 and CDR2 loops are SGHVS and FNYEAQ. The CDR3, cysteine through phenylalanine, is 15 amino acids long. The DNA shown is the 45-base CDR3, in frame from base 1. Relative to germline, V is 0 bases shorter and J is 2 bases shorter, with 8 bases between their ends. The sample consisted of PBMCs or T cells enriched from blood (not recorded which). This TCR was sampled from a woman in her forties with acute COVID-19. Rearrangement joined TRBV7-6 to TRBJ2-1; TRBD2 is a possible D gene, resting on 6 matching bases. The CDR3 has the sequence CASSLAQRAYNEQFF. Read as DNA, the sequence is TGTGCCAGCAGCTTAGCCCAGCGGGCCTACAATGAGCAGTTCTTC.